These T cell receptor beta chains were read from a single sample in a study of blood T cell repertoires in COVID-19. Assay used: immunoSEQ multiplex PCR; TCRdb lists only in-frame clones, some missing. The data contain 150,000 or so clones, approximately 87% of them singletons. The sample consisted of peripheral blood. The source is an elderly man with acute or convalescent COVID-19. Both conserved end residues are part of each CDR3. The D gene is left open where the match is weak.

j_call | v_call | d_call | cdr3_nt | cdr3_aa
TRBJ1-5 | TRBV4-1 | - | TGCGCCAGCAGCCAAGAAGCAGGGTTCGGTCAGCCCCAGCATTTT | CASSQEAGFGQPQHF
TRBJ2-3 | TRBV5-4 | - | TGTGCCAGCAGCTTGTCGGCGGGCACAGATACGCAGTATTTT | CASSLSAGTDTQYF
TRBJ1-1 | TRBV3-1/TRBV3-2 | - | TGTGCCAGCAGCCAAGTCAGTTCCAGGGCGGACCGGTCTCCTGAAGCTTTCTTT | CASSQVSSRADRSPEAFF
TRBJ2-3 | TRBV5-1 | TRBD1 | TGCGCCAGCAGCTTGGGACAGGGGAAGACAGATACGCAGTATTTT | CASSLGQGKTDTQYF
TRBJ1-4 | TRBV19 | - | TGTGCCAGTAGATCACGGGGGACTAATGAAAAACTGTTTTTT | CASRSRGTNEKLFF
TRBJ1-6 | TRBV28 | TRBD1 | TGTGCCAGCAGTCCCTCGGACAGGGCCAATTCACCCCTCCACTTT | CASSPSDRANSPLHF
TRBJ1-1 | TRBV7-8 | TRBD1 | TGTGCCAGCAGCGAGTACAGGGGTCAGAACACTGAAGCTTTCTTT | CASSEYRGQNTEAFF
TRBJ2-5 | TRBV6-5 | TRBD2 | TGTGCCAGCAGTTACCTAGCGGGGGGGCCCGGGGAGACCCAGTACTTC | CASSYLAGGPGETQYF
TRBJ2-3 | TRBV4-1 | - | TGCGCCAGCAGCCAAATTCAAGCGGGCCGAAACACAGATACGCAGTATTTT | CASSQIQAGRNTDTQYF
TRBJ1-2 | TRBV27 | - | TGTGCCAGCAGTTTAAGATCCGGGCGGGACTATGGCTACACCTTC | CASSLRSGRDYGYTF
TRBJ1-3 | TRBV5-4 | TRBD1 | TGTGCCAGCAGCCCCCTTGCGGCTTCCGGGACAGTCTACTCTGGAAACACCATATATTTT | CASSPLAASGTVYSGNTIYF
TRBJ2-5 | TRBV7-2 | - | TGTGCCAGCAGCCCTCCGCGCCGCCAAGAGACCCAGTACTTC | CASSPPRRQETQYF
TRBJ1-5 | TRBV7-4 | TRBD1 | TGTGCCAGCAGCCGTCCCGGGACAGGGGGGAGATGCAATCAGCCCCAGCATTTT | CASSRPGTGGRCNQPQHF
TRBJ1-4 | TRBV28 | TRBD1 | TGTGCCAGCACTCTTGCGGGACAGGGTTTTTCGGAAAAACTGTTTTTT | CASTLAGQGFSEKLFF